The clone carrying this TCR beta chain was recorded many times. This CDR3 region has 12 residues. V was pared by 5 bases and J by 8 bases, with 11 bases between. TCRdb passed the RT-PCR reads through MiXCR, listing each CDR3 protein once. There are roughly 960,000 distinct CDR3 sequences in the sample; 15% to 20% occur only once, and around 6% lies in the top ten. These data come from a study of patients and donors after allogeneic stem cell transplantation. The V call is TRBV12-3 or TRBV12-4, the J call TRBJ2-3; D is uncertain. The sample taken for sequencing was blood, either unsorted or a sorted T cell fraction (not recorded which). This receptor was taken from a human donor who was either an allogeneic HSCT recipient or a stem cell or donor lymphocyte infusion donor (not recorded which). It is not recorded whose cells these are; they may come from a transplant donor. This CDR3 is CASSPDYGTQYF. The CDR3 DNA reads TGTGCCAGCAGTCCCGATTATGGTACGCAGTATTTT.